This TCR beta chain was sequenced during a study of blood T cell repertoires in COVID-19. Study at large: Specimens from acute and convalescent COVID-19 originated in the United States, Italy and Spain. In each case, the material was cDNA or gDNA derived from T cells, B-cell-depleted T cells, or PBMCs.

In the authors' workflow: Scientists estimated how many nucleated cells there were by amplifying reference gene primers. Libraries were prepared by immunoSEQ multiplex PCR; TCRdb keeps only in-frame clonotypes and omits some of them. V and J calls and clone size come straight from that table; D and trimming were deduced from the DNA. This table holds tens of thousands of clones, 90% found once. The CDR3 loop spans 18 amino acids. Trimming took 0 bases from V and 4 from J; bases not matched to a gene: 14. Germline assignment: CDR1 LGHNA and CDR2 YSLEER. This TCR came from a human donor in a cohort sampled during active COVID-19. Sequencing used peripheral blood. The chain combines TRBV4-3 with TRBJ2-7; 8 positions match TRBD1. The CDR3 is CASSQDPWQGAIRYEQYF. For the CDR3, the DNA is TGCGCCAGCAGCCAAGATCCTTGGCAGGGGGCAATCCGTTACGAGCAGTACTTC.